One sample yielded the 13 T cell receptor beta chains listed below, sequenced in a study of blood T cells in healthy people across ages. A second PCR, run for roughly 7 to 11 cycles, used a sample-barcoded 5' primer plus a J-beta primer mix. TCRdb re-called the 5' RACE reads with MiXCR, one entry per CDR3 protein. The data show roughly 900,000 distinct CDR3 sequences, around 48% seen once. The sequenced material came from blood. These receptors were taken from a man aged 25-40 years in good health.

This clonotype was seen more than once but under ten times. The chain couples TRBV2 to TRBJ2-2; no clear D gene. The ends were cut back, 6 bases at V and 7 bases at J, with 12 bases in the middle. The CDR3 is 13 amino acids. Per germline, CDR1 SNHLY and CDR2 FYNNEI. This chain's CDR3 is CASRASAVGELFF. The CDR3 bases are TGTGCCAGCAGGGCCAGCGCGGTCGGGGAGCTGTTTTTT.

Details on this clonotype: One end of the junction does not line up with germline, which may come from a read error. This chain connects TRBV10-3 to TRBJ2-3, with D perhaps matching TRBD1 or TRBD2 (5 bases each). Germline lookup yields CDR1 ENHRY and CDR2 SYGVKD. This CDR3 spans 15 amino acids. CDR3 in amino acids: CTISRNTGRTDTQYF. CDR3 nucleotide sequence: TGTACCATCAGTAGAAACACGGGACGCACAGATACGCAGTATTTT.

The chain has TRBV4-2 and TRBJ2-3; TRBD1 matches 8 bases. The CDR3 sequence is 16 residues long. Germline CDR1 is LGHNA and CDR2 is YNFKEQ. The V and J ends lost 4 bases and 1 base, in that order; junction bases with no gene match: 7. CDR3 in amino acids: CASSPGQGRGTDTQYF. CDR3 sequence (DNA): TGTGCCAGCAGCCCTGGACAGGGAAGGGGCACAGATACGCAGTATTTT.

The V and J genes are TRBV27 and TRBJ2-1, with TRBD2 matching over 15 bases. Germline CDR1 is MNHEY and CDR2 is SMNVEV (reference sequence). CDR3 length equals 16 residues. The J segment lost 9 bases and the V segment lost 5 bases, leaving 8 bases of the junction unmatched. This CDR3 is CASSPGLAGGLGEQFF. CDR3 nucleotide sequence: TGTGCCAGCAGTCCAGGACTAGCGGGGGGGCTTGGTGAGCAGTTCTTC.

This clonotype was seen only once. The chain recombines TRBV2 with TRBJ1-4; the D gene is possibly TRBD1 (6 bases). Trimming removed 11 bases at V and 8 bases at J, with 21 bases between. There are 14 residues in the CDR3. The V gene's germline CDR1 is SNHLY and CDR2 FYNNEI. CDR3 coding DNA: TGTGCCGGCGTTTCAGGGGCAGGAGGAGAAAAACTGTTTTTT. Amino acid sequence: CAGVSGAGGEKLFF.

The CDR3 nucleotides read TGTGCCAGCAGTCTGGAGTCGGGTAGGACTGAAGCTTTCTTT. Its protein product is CASSLESGRTEAFF. V usage is TRBV12-3 or TRBV12-4 and J usage is TRBJ1-1; D remains ambiguous. The CDR3 totals 14 residues. Trimming left V 5 bases short and J 5 bases short, with 15 bases between.

CDR3 coding DNA: TGTGCCAGCAGCTTAAAGGTGAACACTGAAGCTTTCTTT. It yields the protein CASSLKVNTEAFF. The V and J genes are TRBV27 and TRBJ1-1; D gene ambiguous. This CDR3 region has 13 residues. The ends were cut back, 6 bases at V and 0 bases at J, with 8 bases in the middle. The germline CDR1 and CDR2 sequences are MNHEY and SMNVEV (reference sequence).

This clonotype was counted a few times. This chain connects TRBV4-3 to TRBJ2-7; TRBD1 matches at 7 bases. Germline CDR1 is LGHNA and CDR2 is YSLEER. V was pared by 0 bases and J by 2 bases, with 7 bases of the junction left unmatched. This CDR3 has 16 residues. The CDR3 bases are TGCGCCAGCAGCCAAGATCCTTCCGGGACAGCCTACGAGCAGTACTTC. Protein: CASSQDPSGTAYEQYF.

The chain uses TRBV5-1 and TRBJ2-6, with D perhaps TRBD1 (6 bases). V was clipped by 4 bases and J by 2 bases, with 13 bases between them. The CDR3 runs 16 residues. The germline V gene encodes CDR1 SGHRS and CDR2 YFSETQ. CDR3 residues: CASSPMQGTGANVLTF. CDR3 in DNA: TGCGCCAGCAGCCCTATGCAGGGGACTGGGGCCAACGTCCTGACTTTC.

The chain carries TRBV2 and TRBJ2-1; D may be TRBD1 or TRBD2 (6 bases each). V was trimmed by 2 bases and J by 5 bases, leaving 13 bases between them. The CDR3 spans 15 residues. Germline assignment: CDR1 SNHLY and CDR2 FYNNEI. CDR3 region: CASSETPGDNNEQFF. CDR3 DNA: TGTGCCAGCAGTGAAACCCCGGGGGACAACAATGAGCAGTTCTTC.

This rearrangement joins TRBV12-3 or TRBV12-4 to TRBJ2-3; D is unresolved. V was pared by 2 bases and J by 8 bases, with 8 bases between. The CDR3 spans 12 residues. In DNA form, the CDR3 reads TGTGCCAGCAGTTTACCGATCGGTACGCAGTATTTT. Amino acids: CASSLPIGTQYF.

This clonotype was observed a handful of times. For the CDR3, the DNA is TGTGCCAGCAGTTTATCCTTGAGCTCCTACGAGCAGTACTTC. It codes for CASSLSLSSYEQYF. The chain couples TRBV28 to TRBJ2-7; D is ambiguous. The V end lost 1 base, the J end lost 0 bases, and 7 bases lay between the germline ends. This CDR3 is 14 amino acids long. Germline loops: CDR1 MDHEN, CDR2 SYDVKM.

The rearrangement uses TRBV6-5 and TRBJ2-7; D is ambiguous. The CDR3 length is 14 residues. Germline values: CDR1 MNHEY, CDR2 SVGAGI. V was shortened by 2 bases and J by 7 bases, with 15 bases between the two germline ends. The CDR3: CASSYRTGYLEQYF. The CDR3 DNA is TGTGCCAGCAGTTACCGGACCGGCTACTTAGAGCAGTACTTC.